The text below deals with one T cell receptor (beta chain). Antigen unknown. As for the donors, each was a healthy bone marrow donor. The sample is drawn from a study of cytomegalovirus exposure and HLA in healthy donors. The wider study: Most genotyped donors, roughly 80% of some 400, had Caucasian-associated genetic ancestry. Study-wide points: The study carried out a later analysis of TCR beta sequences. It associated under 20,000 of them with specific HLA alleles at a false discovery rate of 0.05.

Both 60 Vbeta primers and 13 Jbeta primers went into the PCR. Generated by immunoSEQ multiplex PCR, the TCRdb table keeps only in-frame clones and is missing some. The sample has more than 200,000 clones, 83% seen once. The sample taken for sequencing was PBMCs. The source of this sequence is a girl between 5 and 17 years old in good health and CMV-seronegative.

CDR3 DNA: TGCAGCGTTGGATGGGGTAGCGGGTCGATCTCCTACGAGCAGTACTTC. As protein: CSVGWGSGSISYEQYF. The V and J genes are TRBV29-1 and TRBJ2-7, with TRBD2 identical over 7 bases. The CDR3 runs to 16 residues. Germline assignment: CDR1 SQVTM and CDR2 ANQGSEA. The trim removed 4 bases at V and 0 bases at J, leaving 12 bases unmatched.